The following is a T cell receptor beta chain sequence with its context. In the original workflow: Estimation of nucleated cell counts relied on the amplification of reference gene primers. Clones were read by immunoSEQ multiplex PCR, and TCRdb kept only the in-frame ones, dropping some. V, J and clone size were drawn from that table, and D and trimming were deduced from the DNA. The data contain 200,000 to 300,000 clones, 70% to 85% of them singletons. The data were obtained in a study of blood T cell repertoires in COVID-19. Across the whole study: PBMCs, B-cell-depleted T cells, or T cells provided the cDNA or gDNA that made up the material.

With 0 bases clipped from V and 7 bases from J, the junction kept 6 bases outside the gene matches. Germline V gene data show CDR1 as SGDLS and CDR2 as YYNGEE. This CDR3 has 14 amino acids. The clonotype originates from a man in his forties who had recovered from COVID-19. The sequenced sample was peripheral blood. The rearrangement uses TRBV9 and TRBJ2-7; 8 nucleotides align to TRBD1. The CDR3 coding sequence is TGTGCCAGCAGCGTAGAGGCAGGGGACAGGGAGCAGTACTTC. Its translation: CASSVEAGDREQYF.